This T cell receptor beta chain was obtained from a study of T cells in localized non-small cell lung cancer. The V gene lost 6 bases and the J gene lost 2 bases, with 10 bases spanning the gap. This CDR3 has 13 residues. Germline CDR1 MNHEY, CDR2 SMNVEV (reference sequence). Profiling relied on immunoSEQ multiplex PCR, and the TCRdb table lists in-frame clones only, not all of them. This sample carries fewer than 90,000 clones, 80% of them seen once, and the ten largest clones take 19%. In regard to this clone: Its antigen remains unknown.

Points from the study as a whole: Peak T cell clonality was found in uninvolved adjacent lung, exceeding tumor.

This sequence originates from a man between 40 and 70 years old with stage II squamous cell lung carcinoma. The material was PBMCs, obtained before any cancer treatment. The chain recombines TRBV27 with TRBJ2-5; a possible D gene is TRBD2 (5 bases). CDR3 nucleotide sequence: TGTGCCAGCAGCCAGCGGAGGCAAGAGACCCAGTACTTC. It is translated as CASSQRRQETQYF.